The 12 T cell receptor beta chains presented below share a single source sample, sequenced in a study of Ad26.COV2.S vaccination and SARS-CoV-2 variants. Sample treatment: some 20 received Ad26.COV2.S at low or high dose, single or two shots; several received placebo; per-sample allocation not given. Following the first vaccine or placebo injection, samples were taken on day 63. The protocol was immunoSEQ multiplex PCR, while the TCRdb copy is restricted to in-frame clones and leaves out a portion. This sample carries 400,000 to 450,000 clones, over 80% of them seen once, and the ten largest clones take over 1.5%. The sequencing used peripheral blood, collected in a trial of Ad26.COV2.S vaccine versus placebo. The receptors were sampled from a person between 18 and 65 years old who received the Ad26.COV2.S COVID-19 vaccine or a placebo.

This clone is a singleton in its sample. The V gene is TRBV5-1, the J gene TRBJ1-3; TRBD1 is a possible D gene (6 bases). V dropped 4 bases and J dropped 0 bases, with 8 bases sitting between them. This CDR3 is built from 14 residues. Germline V gene sequence: CDR1 SGHRS, CDR2 YFSETQ. CDR3 sequence reads: CASSVQGSGNTIYF. In DNA form, the CDR3 reads TGCGCCAGCAGCGTACAGGGCTCTGGAAACACCATATATTTT.

The DNA of the CDR3 is TGCAGCGTTGAGGGGTTCACCGGGAGTAATAACAATGAGCAGTTCTTC. Residues: CSVEGFTGSNNNEQFF. V is TRBV29-1 and J is TRBJ2-1, with D perhaps TRBD2 (6 bases). The germline V and J ends were trimmed by 3 bases and 5 bases, with 20 bases remaining between them. Germline CDR1 and CDR2: SQVTM and ANQGSEA. The CDR3 runs to 16 residues.

The V call is TRBV6-2 or TRBV6-3, the J call TRBJ1-2, with a tentative D call TRBD1 (5 bases). The CDR3 consists of 13 residues. Between the trimmed V and J ends, which lost 0 bases and 7 bases, there was a span of 9 bases. Germline lookup yields CDR1 MNHEY and CDR2 SVGEGT. For the CDR3, the DNA is TGTGCCAGCAGTTACTCGTACGGGGGTGGCTACACCTTC. It translates to CASSYSYGGGYTF.

CDR3 amino acids: CASSQELNLSEQYF. The CDR3 DNA reads TGCGCCAGCAGCCAAGAATTGAATCTTAGCGAGCAGTACTTC. The genes are TRBV4-3 and TRBJ2-7, with D uncertain. The CDR3 extends over 14 amino acids. Deletions cut 0 bases from V and 6 bases from J, with 12 bases between. CDR1 is LGHNA, CDR2 YSLEER, per germline.

V gene TRBV7-2 combines with J gene TRBJ2-3; no clear D gene. The CDR3 runs to 17 residues. Trimming pared 2 bases from V and 3 bases from J, leaving 18 bases between. Germline V gene data show CDR1 as SGHTA and CDR2 as FQGNSA. CDR3: CASSLKLTSGSTDTQYF. CDR3 sequence (DNA): TGTGCCAGCAGCTTAAAGCTAACCTCCGGCAGTACAGATACGCAGTATTTT.

The chain joins TRBV6-6 to TRBJ2-1; 8 bases line up with TRBD2. This CDR3 has 15 amino acids. The junction had 6 bases not matched to a gene; V was cut back by 5 bases and J by 3 bases. CDR1 and CDR2 from the germline V gene are MNHNY and SVGAGI (reference sequence). The CDR3 region has the DNA TGTGCCAGCAGTCAGACGGGACTAGTCTACAATGAGCAGTTCTTC. Amino acids: CASSQTGLVYNEQFF.

This clone was counted once. V usage is TRBV14 and J usage is TRBJ1-3; no reliable D call. Germline CDR1 and CDR2: SGHDN and FVKESK. Between the trimmed V and J ends, which lost 2 bases and 1 base, there was a span of 6 bases. The CDR3 has 14 amino acids. This CDR3 reads CASSQWASGNTIYF. The CDR3 DNA reads as TGTGCCAGCAGCCAATGGGCTTCTGGAAACACCATATATTTT.

The CDR3 loop is CASSLERWGRGRMNTEAFF. The CDR3 DNA follows: TGTGCCAGCAGCTTAGAGAGGTGGGGCAGGGGGCGTATGAACACTGAAGCTTTCTTT. The chain links TRBV7-2 to TRBJ1-1; TRBD1 matches 8 bases. J lost 0 bases, V lost 1 base, and 13 bases had no gene match. In germline, CDR1 is SGHTA, CDR2 FQGNSA. CDR3 length equals 19 residues.

This clone was seen just once. V usage is TRBV5-6 and J usage is TRBJ2-7, with 9 bases lining up with TRBD1. V was clipped by 6 bases and J by 4 bases; unmatched bases: 5. This CDR3 comprises 13 residues. CDR1 SGHDT and CDR2 YYEEEE come from the germline V gene. Here the CDR3 DNA reads TGTGCCAGCAAGAGGACAGGGGTGTACGAGCAGTACTTC. Translation: CASKRTGVYEQYF. Drawing the rest from reference TRBV5-6 and TRBJ2-7, the complete variable domain is DAGVTQSPTHLIKTRGQQVTLRCSPKSGHDTVSWYQQALGQGPQFIFQYYEEEERQRGNFPDRFSGHQFPNYSSELNVNALLLGDSALYLCASKRTGVYEQYFGPGTRLTVT.

The genes are TRBV27 and TRBJ2-7, with D hard to call. Trimming removed 3 bases from V and 5 bases from J, with 5 bases in between. The CDR3 spans 11 residues. Germline-derived CDR1 and CDR2 are MNHEY and SMNVEV (reference sequence). Here the CDR3 reads CASSFSDEQYF. The CDR3, as DNA: TGTGCCAGCAGTTTTTCCGACGAGCAGTACTTC.

The chain employs TRBV28 and TRBJ2-7, with a possible D match to TRBD1 (5 bases). This CDR3 has 13 residues. Trimming took 7 bases from V and 1 from J, leaving 11 bases between them. Germline V gene lookup returns CDR1 MDHEN and CDR2 SYDVKM. This CDR3 reads CASKVDSSYEQYF. CDR3 in DNA: TGTGCCAGCAAAGTAGACAGTTCCTACGAGCAGTACTTC.

This chain links TRBV6-5 with TRBJ2-2; tentatively, D is TRBD1 or TRBD2 (5 bases each). V was pared by 0 bases and J by 1 base, with 9 bases between. CDR3 length: 16 residues. Germline lookup yields CDR1 MNHEY and CDR2 SVGAGI. The DNA for the CDR3 is TGTGCCAGCAGTTACTCGACGGGGCTGAACACCGGGGAGCTGTTTTTT. It specifies CASSYSTGLNTGELFF.